This T cell receptor beta chain was profiled in a study of CD8+ T cells in alopecia areata. The junction had 6 bases not matched to a gene; V was cut back by 0 bases and J by 5 bases. The CDR3 contains 15 residues. Germline-derived CDR1 and CDR2 are MNHEY and SMNVEV (reference sequence). Sequencing used cDNA as its template, made by extracting RNA and reverse transcribing it. Data came from immunoSEQ multiplex PCR; TCRdb stores just in-frame clones and leaves some out. The sample contains roughly 64,000 clones, roughly 47% of which appear only once. Only a few counts were recorded for this clone. As yet, its antigen is unknown. Study-wide points: Between patients, shared TCR sequences were less clear than in mice. This was possibly due in part to HLA diversity in the patient population. Clonality exceeded that of normal scalp in lesional scalp, most notably in alopecia totalis/universalis.

Sampling of alopecia areata patients yielded lesional scalp punch biopsies as well as peripheral blood. Sorted out of PBMCs were CD4+ T cells and CD8+ T cells. The sequence was obtained from a human donor with alopecia areata. The gene calls are TRBV27 and TRBJ1-2, with 7 nucleotides matching TRBD1. Sequencing input: NKG2D-low CD8+ T cells sorted from blood. The CDR3 spells CASSLSARGNYGYTF. The CDR3 DNA follows: TGTGCCAGCAGTTTATCGGCCAGGGGGAATTATGGCTACACCTTC.